In its sample, the clone carrying this T cell receptor beta chain is medium-sized (0.01 to 0.1%). The antigen is not known. The sample originates from a study of T cell repertoires in aging, cancer and after chemotherapy. Study background: Six age groups, ranging from 30 or younger to 70 or older, included the donors. General study results and limits: Across the chemotherapy interval, each cancer cohort showed higher median generation probability, suggesting thymic rebound. Healthy donors lost TCR diversity with age mainly through richness, cancer patients through richness and evenness. Untreated cancer patients had significantly lower blood TCR diversity than age-matched healthy donors.

The germline gives CDR1 LNHDA, CDR2 SQIVND (reference sequence). The trim removed 8 bases at V and 8 bases at J, leaving 9 bases unmatched. This CDR3 has 14 amino acids. Rearranged V-D-J TRB sequences were amplified with a mixed TRB-A/B primer pool. TCRdb itself ran the multiplex PCR reads through MiXCR, one entry per CDR3 protein. Altogether thousands of distinct CDR3 sequences are present, 25% to 40% being singletons, with the ten largest covering around 3.6%. The template was genomic DNA from peripheral blood, not RNA. The sample comprised blood. The gene calls are TRBV19 and TRBJ2-1, with 10 bases lining up with TRBD1. The origin of this receptor is a human donor in good health. CDR3 DNA sequence: TGTGCCAGTTCCGGGACAGGGGAAATCGATGAGCAGTTCTTC. It codes for CASSGTGEIDEQFF.